This TCR beta chain was documented in a study of CD8+ T cells in alopecia areata. Study as a whole: Treatment of the treated patients consisted of oral tofacitinib, 5 to 10 mg twice daily.

Alopecia areata patients provided lesional scalp punch biopsies and peripheral blood, both collected for the study. Separation by sorting yielded CD4+ and CD8+ T cells from PBMCs. This clone came up a few times. TCR sequencing used cDNA made by reverse transcription of extracted RNA. Profiling relied on immunoSEQ multiplex PCR, and the TCRdb table lists in-frame clones only, not all of them. This table has more than 110,000 clones, roughly 53% appearing once. The CDR3 sequence is 14 residues long. J gave up 4 bases and V 10 bases, and 10 bases lay outside the gene matches. Germline CDR1 is ENHRY and CDR2 is SYGVKD.

The chain has TRBV10-3 and TRBJ1-2; 9 bases align to TRBD1. The source is a human donor with alopecia areata. Sample: CD4+ T cells sorted from blood, taken at week 0. Here the CDR3 reads CATRDRDVGYGYTF. The CDR3 region has the DNA TGTGCCACCCGGGACAGGGATGTTGGCTATGGCTACACCTTC.